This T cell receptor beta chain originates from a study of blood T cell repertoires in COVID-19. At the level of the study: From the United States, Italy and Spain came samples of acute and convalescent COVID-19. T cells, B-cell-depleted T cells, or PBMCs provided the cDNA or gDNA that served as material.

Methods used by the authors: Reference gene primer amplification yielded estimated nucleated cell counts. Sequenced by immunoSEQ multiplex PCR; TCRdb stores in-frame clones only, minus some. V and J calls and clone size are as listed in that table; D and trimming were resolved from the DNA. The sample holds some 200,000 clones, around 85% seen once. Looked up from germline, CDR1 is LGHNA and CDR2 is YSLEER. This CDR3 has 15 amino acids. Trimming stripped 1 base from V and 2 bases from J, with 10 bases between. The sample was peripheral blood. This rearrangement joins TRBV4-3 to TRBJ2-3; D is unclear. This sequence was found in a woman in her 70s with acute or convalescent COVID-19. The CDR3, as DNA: TGCGCCAGCAGCCAAGGGGCCCTAATCACAGATACGCAGTATTTT. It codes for CASSQGALITDTQYF.